Shown below are 28 T cell receptor beta chains from a single sample sequenced in a study of cytomegalovirus exposure and HLA in healthy donors. PCR primers comprised 60 Vbeta and 13 Jbeta primers. Clones were sequenced by immunoSEQ multiplex PCR, and TCRdb holds only the in-frame ones, with some missing. The sample consists of around 130,000 clones, 65% to 80% of them appearing once. The sequenced sample consisted of PBMCs. All receptors come from a woman aged 18-30 years in good health and CMV-seronegative.

This clone is a singleton in its sample. The rearrangement joins TRBV4-1 to TRBJ2-7; 10 nucleotides agree with TRBD2. Germline V gene sequence: CDR1 MGHRA, CDR2 YSYEKL. V lost 0 bases to trimming and J lost 0 bases; unmatched junction nucleotides: 5. This CDR3 has 17 amino acids. In nucleotides, the CDR3 is TGCGCCAGCAGCCAAGAGGGACTAGCGATAAGCTCCTACGAGCAGTACTTC. It is translated as CASSQEGLAISSYEQYF.

V and J are TRBV6-5 and TRBJ1-2; 11 bases match TRBD1. The ends lost 6 bases at V and 4 bases at J; junction bases unmatched: 4. From germline, CDR1 is MNHEY and CDR2 SVGAGI. The CDR3 has 14 amino acids. CDR3 sequence: CASSPGTGGYGYTF. In DNA form, the CDR3 reads TGTGCCAGCAGCCCTGGGACAGGGGGCTATGGCTACACCTTC.

This chain connects TRBV5-1 to TRBJ1-1; 8 bases map to TRBD1. Germline loops: CDR1 SGHRS, CDR2 YFSETQ. This CDR3 spans 16 amino acids. Losses at the gene ends were 4 bases for V and 4 bases for J; bases not matched to a gene: 12. In DNA, the CDR3 is TGCGCCAGCAGCCTAACAGGGGGAGGTTTTTCCACTGAAGCTTTCTTT. It translates to CASSLTGGGFSTEAFF.

The gene calls are TRBV5-6 and TRBJ2-1; 12 positions agree with TRBD2. Germline values: CDR1 SGHDT, CDR2 YYEEEE. The trim removed 7 bases at V and 6 bases at J, leaving 20 bases unmatched. The CDR3 is 19 amino acids. The CDR3 DNA follows: TGTGCCAGCGGACCGCGGACAGGGTGGCTAGCGGGAGGGCCCAATGAGCAGTTCTTC. Translation gives CASGPRTGWLAGGPNEQFF.

The rearrangement joins TRBV7-9 to TRBJ2-7, with 10 bases aligning to TRBD1. CDR3 length: 13 amino acids. After removal of 3 bases from V and 4 bases from J, the junction contained 0 bases not matched to a gene. CDR1 SEHNR and CDR2 FQNEAQ come from the germline V gene (reference sequence). CDR3 DNA: TGTGCCAGCAGCTTGGACAGGGGGTACGAGCAGTACTTC. As protein: CASSLDRGYEQYF.

This clone was observed once. CDR3 DNA: TGTGCCAGCAGTGACTGGGGGGGACGAGAGACCCAGTACTTC. It specifies CASSDWGGRETQYF. V and J are TRBV25-1 and TRBJ2-5; TRBD2 matches at 7 bases. With 3 bases clipped from V and 4 bases from J, the junction kept 5 bases outside the gene matches. This CDR3 spans 14 amino acids. CDR1 is MGHDK, CDR2 SYGVNS, per germline.

The CDR3 region is CASSSFTSGYTYEQYF. The CDR3 DNA follows: TGTGCCAGCAGCTCCTTCACTAGCGGGTATACCTACGAGCAGTACTTC. The V gene is TRBV5-6, the J gene TRBJ2-7; 9 bases match TRBD2. Germline lookup yields CDR1 SGHDT and CDR2 YYEEEE. With 3 bases clipped from V and 2 bases from J, the junction kept 9 bases outside the gene matches. This CDR3 region has 16 residues.

This chain uses TRBV7-8 with TRBJ2-7; D is uncertain. The CDR3 loop spans 13 amino acids. Per the germline V gene, CDR1 is SGHVS and CDR2 is FQNEAQ. V shed 1 base and J shed 2 bases, with 6 bases lying between them. The CDR3 DNA reads as TGTGCCAGCAGCTTAGAACTGGCCTACGAGCAGTACTTC. Its translation: CASSLELAYEQYF.

This rearrangement joins TRBV4-2 to TRBJ2-3; D unclear. The CDR3 runs to 15 residues. Trimming shortened V by 0 bases and J by 1 base, and 8 bases separated the two germline ends. Germline CDR1 LGHNA, CDR2 YNFKEQ. The CDR3 DNA reads TGTGCCAGCAGCCAAGATAACGGTGGCACAGATACGCAGTATTTT. It encodes CASSQDNGGTDTQYF.

The chain joins TRBV7-9 to TRBJ1-1; D is ambiguous. With 5 bases removed from V and 6 bases from J, the gap between germline ends came to 7 bases. The length of the CDR3 is 11 residues. Germline CDR1 and CDR2: SEHNR and FQNEAQ (reference sequence). CDR3 residues: CASSVEAEAFF. CDR3 in DNA: TGTGCCAGCAGCGTTGAGGCTGAAGCTTTCTTT.

This chain links TRBV5-1 with TRBJ1-3; D remains unclear. Germline V CDR1 and CDR2: SGHRS, YFSETQ. Trimming stripped 1 base from V and 8 bases from J, with 16 bases between. This CDR3 has 15 residues. The CDR3 reads CASSLTARPADTIYF. CDR3 bases: TGCGCCAGCAGCTTGACGGCACGGCCGGCGGACACCATATATTTT.

This clone is large within its sample. The V call is TRBV4-2, the J call TRBJ2-6, with 8 bases that match TRBD2. Trimming took 1 base from V and 0 from J; bases not matched to a gene: 2. Germline V gene data show CDR1 as LGHNA and CDR2 as YNFKEQ. The CDR3 contains 17 residues. CDR3 bases: TGTGCCAGCAGCCAAGGGACTAGCAGCTCTGGGGCCAACGTCCTGACTTTC. It encodes CASSQGTSSSGANVLTF.

The chain recombines TRBV7-9 with TRBJ2-5; 10 bases are a match to TRBD2. Germline V gene sequence: CDR1 SEHNR, CDR2 FQNEAQ (reference sequence). The CDR3 contains 14 residues. V was pared by 4 bases and J by 3 bases, with 2 bases of the junction left unmatched. The CDR3 here is CASSSSGRKETQYF. The CDR3 DNA sequence: TGTGCCAGCAGCTCTAGCGGGAGAAAAGAGACCCAGTACTTC.

This clone has just one count. The chain recombines TRBV6-6 with TRBJ2-7, with D possibly TRBD2 on 6 matching bases. Trimming took 5 bases from V and 0 from J, leaving 17 bases between them. The germline CDR1 and CDR2 sequences are MNHNY and SVGAGI (reference sequence). This CDR3 comprises 16 residues. The CDR3 sequence: CASSPGTALSSYEQYF. DNA of the CDR3: TGTGCCAGCAGTCCCGGGACTGCCCTTAGCTCCTACGAGCAGTACTTC.

This clone was recorded a few times. This chain uses TRBV2 with TRBJ2-7; D may be TRBD2 (5 bases). Germline CDR1 is SNHLY and CDR2 is FYNNEI. V was cut by 5 bases and J by 4 bases, with 21 bases left in between. The CDR3 loop spans 16 amino acids. The CDR3 loop reads CASSSSYRETKYEQYF. CDR3 sequence (DNA): TGTGCCAGCAGTTCCAGTTACCGGGAAACCAAGTACGAGCAGTACTTC.

The chain uses TRBV7-2 and TRBJ2-3; TRBD2 aligns across 11 bases. V lost 2 bases to trimming and J lost 8 bases; unmatched junction nucleotides: 18. Germline V CDR1 and CDR2: SGHTA, FQGNSA. This CDR3 contains 19 residues. CDR3 residues: CASSLRPLAGVGPRATQYF. The CDR3 bases are TGTGCCAGCAGCTTAAGGCCACTAGCGGGAGTGGGCCCCAGGGCTACGCAGTATTTT.

The chain couples TRBV10-3 to TRBJ1-1; D unclear. V was cut by 4 bases and J by 3 bases, with 3 bases left in between. CDR1 and CDR2 (germline): ENHRY, SYGVKD. The CDR3 runs to 11 residues. In DNA form, the CDR3 reads TGTGCCATCAGTGTAGACACTGAAGCTTTCTTT. Encoded protein: CAISVDTEAFF.

This sequence joins TRBV9 and TRBJ2-6; a weak D match, TRBD1 (5 bases). The germline CDR1 and CDR2 sequences are SGDLS and YYNGEE. V lost 3 bases, J lost 14 bases, and 18 bases lay in between. This CDR3 is 14 amino acids long. The CDR3: CASSGPRQTGILTF. DNA for the CDR3: TGTGCCAGCAGCGGGCCTAGACAGACCGGTATCCTGACTTTC.

The chain carries TRBV4-1 and TRBJ1-3; TRBD1 might be the D (5 bases). Germline values: CDR1 MGHRA, CDR2 YSYEKL. This CDR3 is 16 amino acids long. The ends were cut back, 8 bases at V and 4 bases at J, with 21 bases in the middle. CDR3 sequence: CASSYRDPRGGNTIYF. CDR3 DNA: TGCGCCAGCTCGTACCGGGACCCCCGGGGGGGAAACACCATATATTTT.

The J gene is TRBJ1-2, the V gene TRBV6-1, with D possibly being TRBD1 (6 bases). Trimming took off 7 bases at V and 5 bases at J, with 14 bases between the two ends. The CDR3 length is 13 residues. The V gene's germline CDR1 is MNHNS and CDR2 SASEGT. The DNA of the CDR3 is TGTGCCAGCACCCCGGGACAAAGATATGGCTACACCTTC. Encoded protein: CASTPGQRYGYTF.

This clone was detected only once. The rearrangement links TRBV7-9 to TRBJ2-1; D call uncertain. This CDR3 is 12 amino acids long. The germline V and J ends were trimmed by 7 bases and 2 bases, with 6 bases remaining between them. Germline CDR1 and CDR2: SEHNR and FQNEAQ (reference sequence). The CDR3 nucleotides are TGTGCCAGCATGGAGACCTACAATGAGCAGTTCTTC. Translated, it gives CASMETYNEQFF. The whole variable domain, remainder taken from reference TRBV7-9 and TRBJ2-1, is DTGVSQNPRHKITKRGQNVTFRCDPISEHNRLYWYRQTLGQGPEFLTYFQNEAQLEKSRLLSDRFSAERPKGSFSTLEIQRTEQGDSAMYLCASMETYNEQFFGPGTRLTVL.

This clone was counted a single time. V is TRBV6-5 and J is TRBJ2-5; D may be TRBD1 (6 bases). The length of the CDR3 is 13 residues. Germline V gives CDR1 MNHEY, CDR2 SVGAGI. V was shortened by 8 bases and J by 0 bases, with 10 bases between the two germline ends. CDR3 protein: CASGQQHQETQYF. CDR3 in DNA: TGTGCCAGCGGACAGCAACACCAAGAGACCCAGTACTTC.

This clone was detected only a few times. J is TRBJ1-2 and V is TRBV2; TRBD1 agrees at 9 bases. This CDR3 spans 11 amino acids. V dropped 10 bases and J dropped 7; count of bases not matched to a gene: 4. Germline V lookup: CDR1 SNHLY, CDR2 FYNNEI. The CDR3 region has the DNA TGTGCCACCGGGACAGGGTTTGGCTACACCTTC. Residues: CATGTGFGYTF.

Notes on this clone: At one of its ends the junction is not consistent with the germline gene, which may arise from a read error. This chain uses TRBV4-1 with TRBJ1-5; tentatively, D is TRBD1 (6 bases). This CDR3 is 17 amino acids long. The germline CDR1 and CDR2 sequences are MGHRA and YSYEKL. In DNA form, the CDR3 reads TGCGTCAGCAGCCACCCTGGGGGCCTCCGGGACAATCAGCCCCAGCATTTT. It specifies CVSSHPGGLRDNQPQHF.

J is TRBJ1-4 and V is TRBV11-2, with TRBD1 matching over 9 bases. Germline V gene sequence: CDR1 SGHAT, CDR2 FQNNGV. There are 15 residues in the CDR3. V dropped 5 bases and J dropped 2; count of bases not matched to a gene: 3. The CDR3 loop reads CASSPGQGTNEKLFF. CDR3 DNA sequence: TGTGCCAGCAGCCCTGGACAGGGGACTAATGAAAAACTGTTTTTT. The full variable domain, with the rest looked up from reference TRBV11-2 and TRBJ1-4, is EAGVAQSPRYKIIEKRQSVAFWCNPISGHATLYWYQQILGQGPKLLIQFQNNGVVDDSQLPKDRFSAERLKGVDSTLKIQPAKLEDSAVYLCASSPGQGTNEKLFFGSGTQLSVL.

The gene calls are TRBV7-6 and TRBJ1-2; D possibly corresponds to TRBD1 (6 bases). The germline V gene has CDR1 SGHVS and CDR2 FNYEAQ. V was clipped by 1 base and J by 5 bases, with 11 bases between them. This CDR3 is built from 14 residues. The CDR3 DNA is TGTGCCAGCAGCTTAGGTACAGGGACGTATGGCTACACCTTC. It encodes CASSLGTGTYGYTF.

The chain is built from TRBV23-1 and TRBJ1-2, with D unresolved. TRBV23-1 is flagged as an ORF with uncertain function. The CDR3 consists of 16 residues. V lost 2 bases, J lost 1 base, and 14 bases lay in between. CDR3 nucleotide sequence: TGCGCCAGCAGTCAAACAGCCAGCTTGCTTAACTATGGCTACACCTTC. Its protein product is CASSQTASLLNYGYTF.

The chain links TRBV28 to TRBJ1-2, with TRBD1 matching 11 bases. Per germline, CDR1 MDHEN and CDR2 SYDVKM. The CDR3 is 15 amino acids. J was trimmed by 3 bases and V by 7 bases; bases with no gene match: 7. CDR3 region: CASTGQGARDYGYTF. CDR3 nucleotide sequence: TGTGCCAGCACAGGACAGGGGGCGCGGGACTATGGCTACACCTTC.